The rows below give T cell receptor beta chains drawn from one sample of a study of CD8 T cells in ankylosing spondylitis. MiXCR, run by TCRdb on the 5' RACE reads, gives a single entry per CDR3 protein. The sample holds under 850,000 distinct CDR3 sequences, roughly 19% seen once. Sample: blood, either unsorted or a sorted T cell fraction (not recorded which). These receptors were collected from a male donor with ankylosing spondylitis. Both conserved end residues are trimmed from each CDR3.

TRBJ2-3,TRBV6-2/TRBV6-3,ASIRNPQNTDTQY
TRBJ2-1,TRBV28,ASSLEDFAGEGERESSYNEQF
TRBJ1-5,TRBV20-1,SARGGVQSNQPQH
TRBJ1-1,TRBV5-8,ASSWNQGVTEAF
TRBJ1-1,TRBV5-1,ASSFSGASTEAF
TRBJ2-6,TRBV12-3/TRBV12-4,ASSSGDRAGANVLT
TRBJ2-2,TRBV27,ASSLLLGTGPNTGELF
TRBJ2-1,TRBV27,ASSFNHRGYREQF
TRBJ2-1,TRBV24-1,ATSDQGGPHNEQF
TRBJ2-7,TRBV20-1,SARPTGGQGREQY
TRBJ2-1,TRBV3-1,ASSQDRGQAYNEQF
TRBJ1-5,TRBV12-3/TRBV12-4,ASQDGGNQPQH
TRBJ1-2,TRBV4-1,ASSQADDLNRGDYT
TRBJ1-2,TRBV4-3,ASSHEGGDGYT
TRBJ1-2,TRBV15,ATSRDLGARRDGYT
TRBJ2-5,TRBV6-2/TRBV6-3,ASSYLPIMGHGLQETQY
TRBJ2-1,TRBV5-5,ASSPAGAYLEF
TRBJ2-4,TRBV20-1,SARKLAPAKNIQY
TRBJ2-1,TRBV29-1,SVEVVTYNEQF